This record looks at one T cell receptor (beta chain) sequence and its context. As yet, its antigen is unknown. This entry belongs to a study of cytomegalovirus exposure and HLA in healthy donors. Study background: The same platform was used for the 130 or so validation repertoires as for the 666 first-cohort repertoires, as reported in a later analysis.

Germline CDR1 is LNHDA and CDR2 is SQIVND (reference sequence). Trimming left V 5 bases short and J 8 bases short, with 9 bases between. This CDR3 region has 12 residues. Study findings and constraints: The study flagged some 170 TCR beta chains as cytomegalovirus-associated.

A roughly 120-subject validation cohort, separate from the roughly 700-subject first cohort, supplied the donors. TCRdb's table, derived via immunoSEQ multiplex PCR, lists solely in-frame clones and lacks some. The repertoire consists of some 44,000 clones, with approximately 90% occurring once and the leading ten covering 5.6%. The sequence came from a man in his late teens or twenties in good health and CMV-seronegative. The J gene is TRBJ1-4, the V gene TRBV19; D ambiguous. The specimen sequenced was PBMCs. For the CDR3, the DNA is TGTGCCAGTAGTCCACGAGAGGAAAAACTGTTTTTT. It specifies CASSPREEKLFF.